This T cell receptor beta chain derives from a study of OX40 agonist ivuxolimab in advanced cancers. Overall study: The study reported partial responses in three patients: one hepatocellular carcinoma, two cutaneous melanoma. Regarding the study as a whole: Low normalized T-cell clonal expansion was also seen in some nonresponders.

As for this clone: What it recognizes is unknown.

TCRdb keeps only in-frame clones here, not all; method: immunoSEQ multiplex PCR. The top ten clones hold around 6.8% of a sample with about 17,000 clones, about 92% of them seen once. The sequence came from an adult with an advanced solid tumor such as melanoma, head and neck, liver or kidney cancer. This specimen was CD4+ or CD8+ T cells sorted from blood, taken in a trial of the OX40 agonist ivuxolimab.

The CDR3 is CASSLGAGGFQETQYF. CDR3 in DNA: TGTGCCAGCAGCCTAGGAGCGGGAGGTTTCCAAGAGACCCAGTACTTC. J is TRBJ2-5 and V is TRBV28, with 9 bases lining up with TRBD2. Germline CDR1 and CDR2: MDHEN and SYDVKM. The length of the CDR3 is 16 residues. Trimming at V came to 6 bases and at J to 1 base, leaving 9 bases not matched to a gene. Using reference TRBV28 and TRBJ2-5 for the parts outside the CDR3, the full variable domain is DVKVTQSSRYLVKRTGEKVFLECVQDMDHENMFWYRQDPGLGLRLIYFSYDVKMKEKGDIPEGYSVSREKKERFSLILESASTNQTSMYLCASSLGAGGFQETQYFGPGTRLLVL.